Listed here are 8 T cell receptor beta chains from one sample, sequenced in a study of technical replicates of blood from four donors. TCRdb's table, derived via immunoSEQ multiplex PCR, lists solely in-frame clones and lacks some. Of 80,000 to 100,000 clones listed, just over 90% are singletons. The material sequenced was T cells isolated from PBMCs. Receptors were obtained from a human donor in good health.

V gene TRBV5-4 combines with J gene TRBJ2-7; 7 bases fit TRBD2. This CDR3 contains 15 residues. CDR1 is SGHNT and CDR2 is YYREEE in the germline V gene (reference sequence). V trimming: 4 bases; J trimming: 2 bases; junction bases outside the gene matches: 9. The CDR3 bases are TGTGCCAGCAGCCCACTGGGGGGGAGCCCCTACGAGCAGTACTTC. Translation gives CASSPLGGSPYEQYF.

This chain uses TRBV10-1 with TRBJ1-3, with D possibly TRBD1 on 5 matching bases. Germline CDR1 is WNHNN and CDR2 is SYGVQD (reference sequence). CDR3 length: 14 amino acids. The ends were cut back, 0 bases at V and 5 bases at J, with 8 bases in the middle. CDR3 sequence reads: CASSESTVRNTIYF. CDR3 nucleotide sequence: TGCGCCAGCAGTGAGTCGACAGTACGAAACACCATATATTTT.

In DNA, the CDR3 is TGTGCCAGTAGTATCCTTGCGGGGTTCACTGAAGCTTTCTTT. Encoded protein: CASSILAGFTEAFF. The V call is TRBV19, the J call TRBJ1-1; no clear D. The CDR3 extends over 14 amino acids. Deletions cut 3 bases from V and 4 bases from J, with 12 bases between. Germline CDR1 LNHDA, CDR2 SQIVND (reference sequence).

As for this clone: The same CDR3 also results from other DNA sequences found in this sample. This sequence joins TRBV7-3 and TRBJ1-1, with D possibly matching TRBD1 (6 bases). The CDR3 extends over 13 amino acids. Trimming left V 5 bases short and J 2 bases short, with 9 bases between. Germline V gene sequence: CDR1 SGHTA, CDR2 FQGTGA. The DNA of the CDR3 is TGTGCCAGCAGCGCGACAGGTAACACTGAAGCTTTCTTT. Translating it yields CASSATGNTEAFF.

The V and J genes are TRBV28 and TRBJ1-2, with a tentative D call TRBD1 (6 bases). The CDR3 is made up of 14 amino acids. Trimming left V 9 bases short and J 4 bases short, with 18 bases between. Per germline, CDR1 MDHEN and CDR2 SYDVKM. The chain's CDR3 is CASKQGIFAYGYTF. Written as DNA, the CDR3 is TGTGCCAGTAAACAGGGAATTTTTGCCTATGGCTACACCTTC.

The V call is TRBV4-2, the J call TRBJ2-1, with a weak D call TRBD2 (6 bases). This CDR3 region has 16 residues. Germline CDR1 LGHNA, CDR2 YNFKEQ. V dropped 0 bases and J dropped 7 bases, with 16 bases sitting between them. CDR3 sequence (DNA): TGTGCCAGCAGCCAAGATCCCCAGGGACTGATGAATGAGCAGTTCTTC. It codes for CASSQDPQGLMNEQFF.

This chain links TRBV21-1 with TRBJ1-3; the tabulated D call, TRBD1, remains unverified against the DNA. TRBV21-1 is a recognized pseudogene. This CDR3 is 17 amino acids long. CDR3 loop: CASSKGGQFQSGNTIYF. The CDR3 DNA reads TGTGCCAGCAGCAAAGGGGGGCAGTTTCAGTCTGGAAACACCATATATTTT.

This clone was detected only once. The gene calls are TRBV5-1 and TRBJ2-7, with D possibly TRBD1 on 5 matching bases. V was pared by 0 bases and J by 3 bases, with 10 bases between. The CDR3 contains 14 residues. CDR1 is SGHRS and CDR2 is YFSETQ in the germline V gene. Written as DNA, the CDR3 is TGCGCCAGCAGCTTGGTGACAGTTAGCTACGAGCAGTACTTC. It yields the protein CASSLVTVSYEQYF.